A selection of T cell receptor beta chains follows, all from one sample in a study of vaccination and CD4 T cells after COVID-19. Their antigens are not known. One entry per CDR3 protein results from TCRdb running MiXCR on the PCR reads. Here the sample spans approximately 12,000 distinct CDR3 sequences, approximately 50% being singletons. Sequenced input: CD4+ T cells from blood, cultured in vitro. The receptors originated from a human donor who had recovered from COVID-19. The CDR3 runs from the conserved cysteine through the conserved F or W. The D gene is left open where the match is weak. Size tells how often a clone was seen (once, few, many) or the class of an expanded clone, and some rows leave it out.

CDR3 DNA: TGTGCCAGCAGTCTACCGGGGACGCAGAATGAGCAGTTCTTC
CDR3 protein: CASSLPGTQNEQFF
D gene: .
V gene: TRBV12-3/TRBV12-4
clone size: .
J gene: TRBJ2-1

CDR3 DNA: TGTGCCAGCAGTGACGGTCCAACCTACGAGCAGTACTTC
CDR3 protein: CASSDGPTYEQYF
D gene: .
V gene: TRBV6-4
clone size: few
J gene: TRBJ2-7

CDR3 DNA: TGTGCCAGCAGTTCCTCCGCGGGAGGGTCCTACAATGAGCAGTTCTTC
CDR3 protein: CASSSSAGGSYNEQFF
D gene: TRBD2
V gene: TRBV6-5
clone size: few
J gene: TRBJ2-1

CDR3 DNA: TGTGCCGGCAGGCGGACAGCGGGAGTCTCCGGGGAGCTGTTTTTT
CDR3 protein: CAGRRTAGVSGELFF
D gene: TRBD2
V gene: TRBV6-2/TRBV6-3
clone size: .
J gene: TRBJ2-2

CDR3 DNA: TGCAGTGCCTTAGCGGGAGAAGTCTACAATGAGCAGTTCTTC
CDR3 protein: CSALAGEVYNEQFF
D gene: TRBD2
V gene: TRBV20-1
clone size: .
J gene: TRBJ2-1

CDR3 DNA: TGTGCCAGCACCACGAGGCGGGGTTCTGCTTCACCCCTCCACTTT
CDR3 protein: CASTTRRGSASPLHF
D gene: .
V gene: TRBV28
clone size: few
J gene: TRBJ1-6

CDR3 DNA: TGTGCCAGTAGTCCTCTAGCGGGAGAGGGCACAGATACGCAGTATTTT
CDR3 protein: CASSPLAGEGTDTQYF
D gene: TRBD2
V gene: TRBV19
clone size: .
J gene: TRBJ2-3

CDR3 DNA: TGTGCCAGCAGAATCCAGGGTCAGGGGACCCAGTACTTC
CDR3 protein: CASRIQGQGTQYF
D gene: .
V gene: TRBV6-2/TRBV6-3
clone size: .
J gene: TRBJ2-5

CDR3 DNA: TGTGCCAGCAGCTTATGGGTCGGTTCCTACAATGAGCAGTTCTTC
CDR3 protein: CASSLWVGSYNEQFF
D gene: .
V gene: TRBV7-3
clone size: .
J gene: TRBJ2-1

CDR3 DNA: TGCAGTGCCCCCCTTGGGACAGGGGGCACGAACACCGGGGAGCTGTTTTTT
CDR3 protein: CSAPLGTGGTNTGELFF
D gene: TRBD1
V gene: TRBV20-1
clone size: .
J gene: TRBJ2-2

CDR3 DNA: TGTGCCAGCAGTGAAAACAGGGGGCGCAATCAGCCCCAGCATTTT
CDR3 protein: CASSENRGRNQPQHF
D gene: TRBD1
V gene: TRBV2
clone size: .
J gene: TRBJ1-5

CDR3 DNA: TGTGCCAGCAGTGCAGACATAGACAATCAGCCCCAGCATTTT
CDR3 protein: CASSADIDNQPQHF
D gene: .
V gene: TRBV12-3/TRBV12-4
clone size: .
J gene: TRBJ1-5

CDR3 DNA: TGTGCCAGCAGTCCAGCGACTAGCCAGGGCAATGAGCAGTTCTTC
CDR3 protein: CASSPATSQGNEQFF
D gene: TRBD2
V gene: TRBV6-1
clone size: .
J gene: TRBJ2-1

CDR3 DNA: TGCAGTGCGCTGGGACCGATAAATTCACCCCTCCACTTT
CDR3 protein: CSALGPINSPLHF
D gene: .
V gene: TRBV20-1
clone size: few
J gene: TRBJ1-6

CDR3 DNA: TGCAGTGCTAGCGAGACAGGGAGCGACTACGAGCAGTACTTC
CDR3 protein: CSASETGSDYEQYF
D gene: TRBD1
V gene: TRBV20-1
clone size: few
J gene: TRBJ2-7

CDR3 DNA: TGTGCCAGCAGCTTAGAATCCGGGAATAAAGATACGCAGTATTTT
CDR3 protein: CASSLESGNKDTQYF
D gene: .
V gene: TRBV7-9
clone size: large
J gene: TRBJ2-3

CDR3 DNA: TGTGCCACACAGGTCCTAGGCATTCAGTACTTC
CDR3 protein: CATQVLGIQYF
D gene: .
V gene: TRBV10-3
clone size: .
J gene: TRBJ2-4

CDR3 DNA: TGTGCCAGCAGTTCCCCAGGGGGCGCCTATGGCTACACCTTC
CDR3 protein: CASSSPGGAYGYTF
D gene: TRBD1
V gene: TRBV28
clone size: .
J gene: TRBJ1-2

CDR3 DNA: TGTGCCTTGGGGACAGGGGAAGGCTATGGCTACACCTTC
CDR3 protein: CALGTGEGYGYTF
D gene: TRBD1
V gene: TRBV30
clone size: .
J gene: TRBJ1-2

CDR3 DNA: TGTGCCAGCACCTCGGGGAATAACTACGAGCAGTACTTC
CDR3 protein: CASTSGNNYEQYF
D gene: .
V gene: TRBV2
clone size: few
J gene: TRBJ2-7

CDR3 DNA: TGTGCCAGTAGTCACACAGATACGCAGTATTTT
CDR3 protein: CASSHTDTQYF
D gene: .
V gene: TRBV19
clone size: .
J gene: TRBJ2-3

CDR3 DNA: TGTGCCAGCTCACCCGGGACAGGTGGCGAAAACATTCAGTACTTC
CDR3 protein: CASSPGTGGENIQYF
D gene: TRBD1
V gene: TRBV18
clone size: .
J gene: TRBJ2-4

CDR3 DNA: TGTGCCAGCAGTGAGGCCTACCGGGAGTCGGAGCAGTTCTTC
CDR3 protein: CASSEAYRESEQFF
D gene: .
V gene: TRBV6-1
clone size: .
J gene: TRBJ2-1

CDR3 DNA: TGCGGTGCCACCAGGGAGAACACTGAAGCTTTCTTT
CDR3 protein: CGATRENTEAFF
D gene: .
V gene: TRBV20-1
clone size: .
J gene: TRBJ1-1

CDR3 DNA: TGCAGTGCTAGAGTGTGGAGCGGGGCAAACAATGAGCAGTTCTTC
CDR3 protein: CSARVWSGANNEQFF
D gene: TRBD2
V gene: TRBV20-1
clone size: .
J gene: TRBJ2-1

CDR3 DNA: TGCAGTGCCTGGGTCCAGGGAGAGACCCAGTACTTC
CDR3 protein: CSAWVQGETQYF
D gene: .
V gene: TRBV20-1
clone size: few
J gene: TRBJ2-5

CDR3 DNA: TGCAGCGTTGGCGTAGCGGGAGGGCCGACAGATACGCAGTATTTT
CDR3 protein: CSVGVAGGPTDTQYF
D gene: TRBD2
V gene: TRBV29-1
clone size: .
J gene: TRBJ2-3

CDR3 DNA: TGCAGTGTTACAAGCGGGAGTTTAGATACGCAGTATTTT
CDR3 protein: CSVTSGSLDTQYF
D gene: TRBD2
V gene: TRBV20-1
clone size: few
J gene: TRBJ2-3

CDR3 DNA: TGTGCCAGCAGTTACTCCCCGGCGCAAAACATTCAGTACTTC
CDR3 protein: CASSYSPAQNIQYF
D gene: .
V gene: TRBV6-5
clone size: .
J gene: TRBJ2-4

CDR3 DNA: TGTGCCAGCAGCTTAGGGGGAAGGAGTACTGAAGCTTTCTTT
CDR3 protein: CASSLGGRSTEAFF
D gene: .
V gene: TRBV7-9
clone size: few
J gene: TRBJ1-1

CDR3 DNA: TGTGCCAGCAGTTTATCGGTTAGCGCAAACTACAATGAGCAGTTCTTC
CDR3 protein: CASSLSVSANYNEQFF
D gene: .
V gene: TRBV27
clone size: .
J gene: TRBJ2-1

CDR3 DNA: TGTGCCACCAGTGATCCGACTAGCGGGAGATTTTACGAGCAGTACTTC
CDR3 protein: CATSDPTSGRFYEQYF
D gene: TRBD2
V gene: TRBV24-1
clone size: .
J gene: TRBJ2-7

CDR3 DNA: TGCGCCAGCAGCTTGGGAGGACCAGTCTCCTACAATGAGCAGTTCTTC
CDR3 protein: CASSLGGPVSYNEQFF
D gene: .
V gene: TRBV5-1
clone size: .
J gene: TRBJ2-1

CDR3 DNA: TGTGCCAGCAGTGAAGATCGGTCTCCTCAAGAGACCCAGTACTTC
CDR3 protein: CASSEDRSPQETQYF
D gene: .
V gene: TRBV6-1
clone size: few
J gene: TRBJ2-5

CDR3 DNA: TGTGCCATCAGTGAGGCCCTTGGCGGGGCAGATGGTACGCAGTATTTT
CDR3 protein: CAISEALGGADGTQYF
D gene: .
V gene: TRBV10-3
clone size: .
J gene: TRBJ2-3

CDR3 DNA: TGTGCCAGCAGCTTGCGGACTAGTTCAGATACGCAGTATTTT
CDR3 protein: CASSLRTSSDTQYF
D gene: TRBD2
V gene: TRBV7-8
clone size: once
J gene: TRBJ2-3

CDR3 DNA: TGCGCCAGCAGCGCCCCCTCCTACGAGCAGTACTTC
CDR3 protein: CASSAPSYEQYF
D gene: .
V gene: TRBV5-1
clone size: .
J gene: TRBJ2-7

CDR3 DNA: TGTGCCAGCAGCTTGGGGGGACAGACATCCTCACCCCTCCACTTT
CDR3 protein: CASSLGGQTSSPLHF
D gene: TRBD1
V gene: TRBV11-2
clone size: .
J gene: TRBJ1-6

CDR3 DNA: TGTGCCAGCAGTTTTTCCGGCGGGAGGTTCAATGAGCAGTTCTTC
CDR3 protein: CASSFSGGRFNEQFF
D gene: TRBD2
V gene: TRBV12-3/TRBV12-4
clone size: .
J gene: TRBJ2-1

CDR3 DNA: TGTGCCAGCTCCCGCTCGGTGCAGTCCTATGGCTACACCTTC
CDR3 protein: CASSRSVQSYGYTF
D gene: .
V gene: TRBV28
clone size: few
J gene: TRBJ1-2

CDR3 DNA: TGTGCCAGCAGTGTTGGGGAGGACTATAGCAATCAGCCCCAGCATTTT
CDR3 protein: CASSVGEDYSNQPQHF
D gene: .
V gene: TRBV2
clone size: .
J gene: TRBJ1-5

CDR3 DNA: TGTGCCACCAGCAGAGATTACCGGGAGCTGTTTTTT
CDR3 protein: CATSRDYRELFF
D gene: .
V gene: TRBV15
clone size: medium-sized
J gene: TRBJ2-2

CDR3 DNA: TGTGCCAGCCCCAATTCGAACACCGGGGAGCTGTTTTTT
CDR3 protein: CASPNSNTGELFF
D gene: .
V gene: TRBV6-1
clone size: .
J gene: TRBJ2-2

CDR3 DNA: TGTGCCAGCAGGACAGCGGGAAGGGGCTACGAGCAGTACTTC
CDR3 protein: CASRTAGRGYEQYF
D gene: TRBD2
V gene: TRBV11-2
clone size: .
J gene: TRBJ2-7

CDR3 DNA: TGTGCCAGCAGCTTAGACGGTTTCGCTGGGGAGCAGTACTTC
CDR3 protein: CASSLDGFAGEQYF
D gene: .
V gene: TRBV11-3
clone size: .
J gene: TRBJ2-7